The T cell receptor beta chain described here comes from a study of blood T cell repertoires in COVID-19 (dated by TCRdb to between 2020 and 2021). General notes on the study: Collaborator samples came from the United States, Italy and Spain and covered acute and convalescent phases of COVID-19. The material from the prospective study consisted of cDNA or gDNA derived from T cells, B-cell-depleted T cells, or PBMCs. The dataset comprised deeply sampled blood TCRbeta repertoires from subjects exposed to, actively infected with, or recovered from COVID-19. A freely available public database, intended as a resource for researchers studying the immune response to SARS-CoV-2, is where the repertoires were released. Samples were obtained from the ongoing ImmuneRACE study (first 160 participants) and from some 1,300 subjects provided by 6 global collaborators. Nearly every sample came with metadata listing a de-identified subject ID, COVID-19 status, age in years and sex. Where available, HLA class I and class II types were taken from metadata supplied by the sample provider and were not determined by assay-based typing.

For this clone: Its antigen specificity is not known. Base qualities are not at hand, and no much larger clone is one base apart.

The germline V gene encodes CDR1 LGHNA and CDR2 YSLEER. V is reduced by 3 bases and J by 0 bases, leaving a spacing of 5 bases between them. Its CDR3 holds 14 amino acids, cysteine through phenylalanine. The read is trimmed to its CDR3 DNA, 42 bases read in frame from base 1. Summary of the overall study and its limitations: The amount of clinical and demographic metadata varied by source and participant and was provided uncurated.

Collaborating institutions collected whole blood in K2EDTA tubes following their own protocols. For TCRbeta analysis, collaborator samples were shipped as frozen whole blood, as isolated PBMCs, or as DNA extracted from either sample type. The immunoSEQ Assay, a bias-controlled multiplex PCR, was used to amplify TCRbeta CDR3 regions from genomic DNA. Turning to the authors' computational methods: Within the assay, amplification of reference gene primers was used to estimate how many nucleated cells each sample contained. To quantify the absolute abundance of each unique TCRbeta CDR3 rearrangement, sequence reads were collapsed and filtered. For each sample, productive Simpson clonality was calculated as the square root of Simpson's diversity index over productive rearrangements. TCRdb provides this immuneACCESS table in a form limited to in-frame rearrangements. Some clones are lacking; in checked studies, under half of them reflect an unresolved V gene, and why the rest are absent is not known. V and J calls and clone size are copied from that table; D and trimming were computed from the DNA. The sample table holds some 220,000 clones, of which around 83% were seen once. Roughly 8.7% of the sample is held by the ten biggest clonotypes.

The sample taken for sequencing was peripheral blood. This sequence originates from a man aged 45 to 65 with active or convalescent COVID-19. Recombination joined TRBV4-3 with TRBJ2-2; the D gene cannot be named for sure. The bases are TGCGCCAGCAGCCATGACACGAACACCGGGGAGCTGTTTTTT. Protein translation: CASSHDTNTGELFF.